This TCR beta chain comes out of a study of CD8+CD57+ T cells in acquired aplastic anemia. Template material for TCR beta VDJ and CDR3 profiling consisted of genomic DNA. TCRdb re-called the reads with MiXCR, one entry per CDR3 protein. The sample has 300,000 or so distinct CDR3 sequences, 56% seen once. The sequenced patients had an expansion of CD8+CD57+ cells seen by flow cytometry. Severe acquired aplastic anemia was the diagnosis recorded for all patients. The CDR3 consists of 14 residues. The V gene's germline CDR1 is PRHDT and CDR2 FYEKMQ (reference sequence). The V end was cut by 4 bases, the J end by 7 bases, with 17 bases between. This clonotype was seen only a few times.

This sequence originates from a human donor with aplastic anemia. The sequenced material came from sorted CD4+, CD8+, or CD8+CD57+ T cells (not recorded which) from PBMCs. This chain joins TRBV13 and TRBJ2-7; D is possibly TRBD1 (5 bases). This CDR3 reads CASSSDPQSGEQYF. CDR3 coding DNA: TGTGCCAGCAGCTCGGATCCTCAATCAGGGGAGCAGTACTTC.